This entry lists 26 T cell receptor beta chains sequenced from one sample in a study of T cell changes during pregnancy in multiple sclerosis (dated by TCRdb to between 2017 and 2020). Libraries were made using the immunoSEQ multiplex PCR assay. The table comes from immuneACCESS by way of TCRdb, which keeps in-frame sequences with V and J called. Part of the clones is missing from these tables; in studies checked, under half for an unresolved V gene and the rest for unknown reasons. This sample holds 40,000 to 45,000 clones; 91% were observed only once. The ten largest clones add up to 0.73% of the sample. The sequenced sample was CD4+ T cells from peripheral blood mononuclear cells, obtained before pregnancy. The receptors shown here come from a female donor with multiple sclerosis, enrolled in a pregnancy study.

The CDR3 loop is CASSGTGGATPRQGGYTF. The CDR3 DNA sequence: TGTGCCAGCAGCGGAACCGGCGGGGCGACACCTCGACAGGGTGGCTACACCTTC. The genes are TRBV9 and TRBJ1-2; 7 nucleotides match TRBD1. V lost 3 bases to trimming and J lost 7 bases; unmatched junction nucleotides: 21. Germline V gives CDR1 SGDLS, CDR2 YYNGEE. The CDR3 sequence is 18 residues long.

This clone was observed a single time. This rearrangement joins TRBV9 to TRBJ2-1; 7 nucleotides line up with TRBD2. The CDR3 totals 12 residues. V dropped 8 bases and J dropped 6; count of bases not matched to a gene: 5. Germline V gene data show CDR1 as SGDLS and CDR2 as YYNGEE. The CDR3 loop is CASGWGGNEQFF. CDR3 nucleotide sequence: TGTGCCAGTGGGTGGGGGGGCAATGAGCAGTTCTTC.

The CDR3 is CASSGGWSGSRGYTF. The CDR3 DNA reads as TGTGCCAGCAGTGGGGGATGGAGCGGGTCTAGGGGCTACACCTTC. This sequence joins TRBV25-1 and TRBJ1-2; D gene unclear. Per germline, CDR1 MGHDK and CDR2 SYGVNS. Between the trimmed V and J ends, which lost 4 bases and 8 bases, there was a span of 20 bases. The CDR3 sequence is 15 residues long.

The chain recombines TRBV7-2 with TRBJ2-5, with TRBD2 matching over 7 bases. The CDR3 sequence is 16 residues long. Germline assignment: CDR1 SGHTA and CDR2 FQGNSA. J lost 2 bases, V lost 1 base, and 7 bases had no gene match. The CDR3 nucleotides are TGTGCCAGCAGCTTAGGACCTAGCGGAGGGCAAGAGACCCAGTACTTC. Translated, it gives CASSLGPSGGQETQYF.

The chain employs TRBV7-9 and TRBJ2-1, with a weak D call TRBD2 (6 bases). In germline, CDR1 is SEHNR, CDR2 FQNEAQ (reference sequence). The CDR3 is made up of 12 amino acids. Trimming took 7 bases from V and 7 from J, leaving 11 bases between them. The DNA of the CDR3 is TGTGCCAGCAACCGGGACTCGAATGAGCAGTTCTTC. It encodes CASNRDSNEQFF. Combining the CDR3 with reference TRBV7-9 and TRBJ2-1 gives the whole variable domain DTGVSQNPRHKITKRGQNVTFRCDPISEHNRLYWYRQTLGQGPEFLTYFQNEAQLEKSRLLSDRFSAERPKGSFSTLEIQRTEQGDSAMYLCASNRDSNEQFFGPGTRLTVL.

CDR3 loop: CASSLRSLPLDGYTF. The CDR3 DNA sequence: TGTGCCAGCAGTTTAAGGAGCCTACCCCTGGATGGCTACACCTTC. The genes are TRBV27 and TRBJ1-2; D gene unclear. Germline-derived CDR1 and CDR2 are MNHEY and SMNVEV (reference sequence). Trimming removed 2 bases from V and 6 bases from J, with 16 bases in between. There are 15 residues in the CDR3.

This chain uses TRBV5-8 with TRBJ1-1; 7 nucleotides align to TRBD1. The CDR3 loop spans 14 amino acids. V was pared by 9 bases and J by 3 bases, with 11 bases of the junction left unmatched. The germline CDR1 and CDR2 sequences are SGHTS and YDEGEE. CDR3 residues: CAIEDRAYHTEAFF. For the CDR3, the DNA is TGTGCCATCGAAGACAGGGCGTATCACACTGAAGCTTTCTTT.

The rearrangement links TRBV30 to TRBJ2-2; a weak D match, TRBD1 (5 bases). V was clipped by 0 bases and J by 7 bases, with 9 bases between them. Germline V gene sequence: CDR1 GTSNPN, CDR2 SVGIG (reference sequence). There are 13 residues in the CDR3. The CDR3 is CAWSVSRGGELFF. As DNA, the CDR3 is TGTGCCTGGAGTGTATCAAGGGGCGGGGAGCTGTTTTTT.

The V gene is TRBV5-4, the J gene TRBJ1-6; D gene ambiguous. The CDR3 is made up of 16 amino acids. CDR1 and CDR2 from the germline V gene are SGHNT and YYREEE (reference sequence). The ends were cut back, 0 bases at V and 1 base at J, with 8 bases in the middle. CDR3: CASSLGGMSYNSPLHF. The CDR3 DNA reads as TGTGCCAGCAGCTTGGGCGGGATGTCCTATAATTCACCCCTCCACTTT.

V and J are TRBV7-9 and TRBJ2-2; the match to TRBD1 covers 9 bases. The CDR3 contains 15 residues. The V segment lost 1 base and the J segment 4 bases; nucleotides outside the gene matches: 1. Germline CDR1 reads SEHNR; CDR2 reads FQNEAQ (reference sequence). CDR3 DNA: TGTGCCAGCAGCTTAGGGACAGGGGTCACCGGGGAGCTGTTTTTT. Encoded protein: CASSLGTGVTGELFF.

The rearrangement links TRBV2 to TRBJ1-4, with D tentatively TRBD1 (6 bases). The CDR3 contains 17 residues. CDR1 is SNHLY, CDR2 FYNNEI, per germline. Trimming took 7 bases from V and 8 from J, leaving 26 bases between them. CDR3 in amino acids: CASMMGGAGALDEKLFF. In DNA form, the CDR3 reads TGTGCCAGCATGATGGGGGGAGCGGGGGCGTTAGACGAAAAACTGTTTTTT.

The chain uses TRBV19 and TRBJ1-1; 10 bases are shared with TRBD1. The CDR3 totals 15 residues. V trimming: 7 bases; J trimming: 1 base; junction bases outside the gene matches: 6. Germline lookup yields CDR1 LNHDA and CDR2 SQIVND (reference sequence). The CDR3 is CASTDRGVRNTEAFF. The CDR3 coding sequence is TGTGCCAGTACGGACAGGGGGGTGAGGAACACTGAAGCTTTCTTT.

The chain is built from TRBV4-2 and TRBJ2-7; 9 bases map to TRBD2. V gave up 1 base and J gave up 4 bases; unmatched junction bases: 8. The germline CDR1 and CDR2 sequences are LGHNA and YNFKEQ. This CDR3 has 16 amino acids. CDR3 bases: TGTGCCAGCAGCCAAGTACAGGGCGGGGGGGAGTACGAGCAGTACTTC. Its protein is CASSQVQGGGEYEQYF.

The chain is built from TRBV9 and TRBJ2-2; 14 nucleotides match TRBD2. The V gene's germline CDR1 is SGDLS and CDR2 YYNGEE. Unmatched junction bases numbered 5, after V lost 1 base and J lost 0 bases. The CDR3 length is 19 residues. In DNA, the CDR3 is TGTGCCAGCAGCGTACTGACTAGCGGGGGGGCCTCGAACACCGGGGAGCTGTTTTTT. Amino acids: CASSVLTSGGASNTGELFF.

The V gene is TRBV5-4, the J gene TRBJ2-2; D gene uncertain. The CDR3 has 15 amino acids. With 0 bases removed from V and 7 bases from J, the gap between germline ends came to 13 bases. Germline V gene lookup returns CDR1 SGHNT and CDR2 YYREEE (reference sequence). CDR3 region: CASSLVTLGHGELFF. The CDR3, as DNA: TGTGCCAGCAGCTTGGTAACCCTGGGCCACGGGGAGCTGTTTTTT.

The sample holds a few counts of this clone. The V call is TRBV25-1, the J call TRBJ1-6; no definite D call. The CDR3 runs to 14 residues. The V gene's germline CDR1 is MGHDK and CDR2 SYGVNS. Trimming pared 4 bases from V and 1 base from J, leaving 5 bases between. CDR3: CASSAGSYNSPLHF. The CDR3 region has the DNA TGTGCCAGCAGTGCGGGGTCCTATAATTCACCCCTCCACTTT. The full variable domain, rest sourced from reference TRBV25-1 and TRBJ1-6, is EADIYQTPRYLVIGTGKKITLECSQTMGHDKMYWYQQDPGMELHLIHYSYGVNSTEKGDLSSESTVSRIRTEHFPLTLESARPSHTSQYLCASSAGSYNSPLHFGNGTRLTVT.

The table lists this clone with a count of one. The chain is built from TRBV30 and TRBJ2-2; 7 nucleotides agree with TRBD2. Germline CDR1 reads GTSNPN; CDR2 reads SVGIG (reference sequence). J was trimmed by 7 bases and V by 0 bases; bases with no gene match: 14. This CDR3 spans 17 amino acids. The CDR3 coding sequence is TGTGCCTGGAGTGTACAGGCGGGGGTATTGTTGGGCGGGGAGCTGTTTTTT. Protein product: CAWSVQAGVLLGGELFF.

The chain combines TRBV7-9 with TRBJ2-2; 12 positions agree with TRBD2. The germline CDR1 and CDR2 sequences are SEHNR and FQNEAQ (reference sequence). The trim removed 5 bases at V and 8 bases at J, leaving 6 bases unmatched. CDR3 length: 15 residues. CDR3 sequence reads: CASSLLAGGPGELFF. The DNA of the CDR3 is TGTGCCAGCAGCCTACTAGCGGGGGGACCTGGGGAGCTGTTTTTT. The full variable domain, completed using reference TRBV7-9 and TRBJ2-2, is DTGVSQNPRHKITKRGQNVTFRCDPISEHNRLYWYRQTLGQGPEFLTYFQNEAQLEKSRLLSDRFSAERPKGSFSTLEIQRTEQGDSAMYLCASSLLAGGPGELFFGEGSRLTVL.

Here the CDR3 DNA reads TGCGCCAGCAGCTTGGGACAGGGGGATAGCAATGAGCAGTTCTTC. Translated: CASSLGQGDSNEQFF. The V and J genes are TRBV5-1 and TRBJ2-1, with 9 bases lining up with TRBD1. V shed 0 bases, J shed 6 bases, and the junction held 4 bases outside the gene matches. CDR3 length: 15 amino acids. Germline CDR1 SGHRS, CDR2 YFSETQ. Variable domain in full (rest from reference TRBV5-1 and TRBJ2-1): KAGVTQTPRYLIKTRGQQVTLSCSPISGHRSVSWYQQTPGQGLQFLFEYFSETQRNKGNFPGRFSGRQFSNSRSEMNVSTLELGDSALYLCASSLGQGDSNEQFFGPGTRLTVL.

This chain connects TRBV18 to TRBJ1-4; 9 bases map to TRBD1. The CDR3 is made up of 15 amino acids. CDR1 KGHSH and CDR2 LQKENI come from the germline V gene. J was trimmed by 7 bases and V by 4 bases; bases with no gene match: 7. CDR3 in amino acids: CASSQRTGDSEKLFF. The CDR3 DNA reads TGTGCCAGCTCACAACGGACAGGGGATAGTGAAAAACTGTTTTTT.

The chain is built from TRBV5-8 and TRBJ2-3; tentative D call: TRBD2 (7 bases). V was clipped by 3 bases and J by 2 bases, with 19 bases between them. Per the germline V gene, CDR1 is SGHTS and CDR2 is YDEGEE. The CDR3 has 17 amino acids. The CDR3 reads CASSSSRGGGTTDTQYF. For the CDR3, the DNA is TGTGCCAGCAGCTCCTCAAGGGGAGGGGGGACCACAGATACGCAGTATTTT.

In this sample, this clone turned up a few times. For the CDR3, the DNA is TGTGCCAGCAGGCGGGAAGGGGTTGGGAATTCACCCCTCCACTTT. Translation: CASRREGVGNSPLHF. The chain couples TRBV6-5 to TRBJ1-6; a possible D gene is TRBD1 (5 bases). The CDR3 sequence is 15 residues long. Germline-derived CDR1 and CDR2 are MNHEY and SVGAGI. Trimming left V 6 bases short and J 7 bases short, with 16 bases between.

The chain has TRBV28 and TRBJ2-4; D perhaps matches TRBD2 (7 bases). V was trimmed by 9 bases and J by 3 bases, leaving 18 bases between them. Germline values: CDR1 MDHEN, CDR2 SYDVKM. CDR3 length: 15 amino acids. The CDR3 DNA reads as TGTGCCAGTCGAGGGGGGGGCGGGGGCAAAAACATTCAGTACTTC. This codes for CASRGGGGGKNIQYF.

The V gene is TRBV7-9, the J gene TRBJ1-1, with D unclear. The V and J ends lost 11 bases and 2 bases respectively, with 18 bases between them. The CDR3 has 14 amino acids. Germline CDR1 SEHNR, CDR2 FQNEAQ (reference sequence). The CDR3 region is CASRGPTINTEAFF. The CDR3, as DNA: TGTGCCTCCCGAGGGCCCACCATTAACACTGAAGCTTTCTTT. The variable domain in full, with the rest retrieved from reference TRBV7-9 and TRBJ1-1, is DTGVSQNPRHKITKRGQNVTFRCDPISEHNRLYWYRQTLGQGPEFLTYFQNEAQLEKSRLLSDRFSAERPKGSFSTLEIQRTEQGDSAMYLCASRGPTINTEAFFGQGTRLTVV.

CDR3: CASSPTGNYGYTF. The CDR3 coding sequence is TGTGCCAGCTCACCTACAGGGAACTATGGCTACACCTTC. V gene TRBV18 combines with J gene TRBJ1-2, with D possibly being TRBD1 (6 bases). The CDR3 contains 13 residues. CDR1 and CDR2 from the germline V gene are KGHSH and LQKENI. Trimming took off 3 bases at V and 2 bases at J, with 7 bases between the two ends.

The chain recombines TRBV6-4 with TRBJ2-3, with D possibly TRBD2 on 6 matching bases. V shed 5 bases and J shed 3 bases, with 9 bases lying between them. Germline CDR1 is MRHNA and CDR2 is SNTAGT. The CDR3 is made up of 13 amino acids. The CDR3 bases are TGTGCCAGCAGTCTTGGGGGGACAGATACGCAGTATTTT. It translates to CASSLGGTDTQYF.